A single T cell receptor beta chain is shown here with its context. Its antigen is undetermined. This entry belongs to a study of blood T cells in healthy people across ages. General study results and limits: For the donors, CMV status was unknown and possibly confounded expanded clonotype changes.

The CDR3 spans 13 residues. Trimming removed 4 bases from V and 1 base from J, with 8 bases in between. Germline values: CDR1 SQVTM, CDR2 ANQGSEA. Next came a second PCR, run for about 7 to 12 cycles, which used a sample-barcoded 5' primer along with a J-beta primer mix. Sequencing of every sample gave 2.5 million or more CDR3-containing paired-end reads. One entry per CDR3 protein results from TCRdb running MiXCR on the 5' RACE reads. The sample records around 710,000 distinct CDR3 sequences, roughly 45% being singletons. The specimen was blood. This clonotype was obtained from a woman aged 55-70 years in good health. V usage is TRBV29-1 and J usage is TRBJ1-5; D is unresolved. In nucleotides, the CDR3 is TGCAGCGTTGGGGCAGGAAGCAATCAGCCCCAGCATTTT. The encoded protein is CSVGAGSNQPQHF.